What follows are 27 T cell receptor beta chains derived from one specimen sequenced in a study of response to subunit inactivated influenza vaccine. TCRdb recomputed calls from the RT-PCR reads with MiXCR, one row per CDR3 protein. The table lists hundreds of thousands of distinct CDR3 sequences, 10% to 11% of them singletons. Specimen: PBMCs from blood, collected roughly 46 days after vaccination. The receptors originated from a man aged 50 or older who received an inactivated influenza vaccine.

This clonotype was seen a handful of times. CDR3 DNA sequence: TGTGCCAGCAGCCTTTCTTATCAGCCCCAGCATTTT. Residues: CASSLSYQPQHF. The rearrangement uses TRBV12-3 or TRBV12-4 and TRBJ1-5; D unclear. V lost 6 bases and J 5 bases, leaving 8 bases between the germline ends. The CDR3 sequence is 12 residues long.

Ten or more counts support this clonotype. The chain carries TRBV27 and TRBJ2-7, with a weak D call TRBD2 (6 bases). The CDR3 extends over 14 amino acids. From germline, CDR1 is MNHEY and CDR2 SMNVEV (reference sequence). Trimming removed 6 bases from V and 9 bases from J, with 21 bases in between. CDR3 residues: CASSGGNLLSVQYF. CDR3 sequence (DNA): TGTGCCAGCAGCGGCGGGAACCTTCTCTCGGTGCAGTACTTC.

The CDR3 DNA follows: TGTGCCAGCAGAGCCGGGACAGGACCAGGAGAGACCCAGTACTTC. Its translation: CASRAGTGPGETQYF. The rearrangement uses TRBV3-1 and TRBJ2-5; 8 positions match TRBD1. Germline CDR1 is LGHDT and CDR2 is YNNKEL (reference sequence). J gave up 4 bases and V 6 bases, and 10 bases lay outside the gene matches. The CDR3 is 15 amino acids.

This clonotype turned up a few times. The chain has TRBV29-1 and TRBJ1-2, with D hard to call. CDR1 and CDR2 from the germline V gene are SQVTM and ANQGSEA. V was clipped by 2 bases and J by 6 bases, with 16 bases between them. The CDR3 sequence is 14 residues long. The CDR3 nucleotides are TGCAGCGTTGAATTAGGGAGGCAAAGGGATGGCTACACCTTC. Its protein is CSVELGRQRDGYTF. The full variable domain, completed using reference TRBV29-1 and TRBJ1-2, is SAVISQKPSRDICQRGTSLTIQCQVDSQVTMMFWYRQQPGQSLTLIATANQGSEATYESGFVIDKFPISRPNLTFSTLTVSNMSPEDSSIYLCSVELGRQRDGYTFGSGTRLTVV.

A few counts support this clonotype. This chain links TRBV7-9 with TRBJ2-5; D unresolved. Germline CDR1 and CDR2: SEHNR and FQNEAQ (reference sequence). Trimming stripped 3 bases from V and 5 bases from J, with 16 bases between. This CDR3 contains 15 residues. Written as DNA, the CDR3 is TGTGCCAGCAGCTTTACCGGCCCCAGTATGGAGACCCAGTACTTC. This gives the protein CASSFTGPSMETQYF.

This clonotype appeared many times. The CDR3 loop reads CAISAKGLAAEQYF. CDR3 nucleotides: TGTGCCATCAGTGCCAAGGGACTAGCGGCCGAGCAGTACTTC. The genes are TRBV10-3 and TRBJ2-7; 11 nucleotides match TRBD2. The length of the CDR3 is 14 residues. Losses at the gene ends were 4 bases for V and 6 bases for J; bases not matched to a gene: 5. Per the germline V gene, CDR1 is ENHRY and CDR2 is SYGVKD.

In DNA form, the CDR3 reads TGTGCCAGCAGTGAAGGACGAGGCTATGAGCAGTTCTTC. It yields the protein CASSEGRGYEQFF. This chain links TRBV2 with TRBJ2-1; no reliable D call. V lost 1 base and J 8 bases, leaving 9 bases between the germline ends. The CDR3 extends over 13 amino acids. Germline values: CDR1 SNHLY, CDR2 FYNNEI.

This clonotype was detected a few times. The chain is built from TRBV21-1 and TRBJ2-3; the table assigns TRBD1, which was not confirmed against the DNA. TRBV21-1 has pseudogene status. The CDR3 loop spans 17 amino acids. CDR3 in amino acids: CASSTFYRDRSTDTQYF. Here the CDR3 DNA reads TGTGCCAGCAGCACGTTCTACCGGGACAGGAGCACAGATACGCAGTATTTT.

This rearrangement joins TRBV9 to TRBJ2-6, with D possibly called TRBD1 or TRBD2 (5 bases each). Germline V gives CDR1 SGDLS, CDR2 YYNGEE. Trimming pared 3 bases from V and 1 base from J, leaving 8 bases between. The CDR3 loop spans 15 amino acids. The CDR3: CASSGDQSGANVLTF. In DNA form, the CDR3 reads TGTGCCAGCAGCGGGGACCAGTCTGGGGCCAACGTCCTGACTTTC.

This clonotype came up many times. The rearrangement links TRBV12-3 or TRBV12-4 to TRBJ2-7, with D possibly TRBD2 on 6 matching bases. Trimming cost V 3 bases and J 6 bases, with 12 bases left between them. This CDR3 has 13 residues. CDR3 sequence: CASSFGGWPEQYF. The CDR3 DNA reads as TGTGCCAGCAGTTTCGGGGGTTGGCCCGAGCAGTACTTC.

In this sample, this clonotype turned up a few times. V is TRBV7-2 and J is TRBJ2-1, with 9 bases aligning to TRBD2. This CDR3 is 16 amino acids long. V was pared by 5 bases and J by 1 base, with 6 bases of the junction left unmatched. Germline CDR1 and CDR2: SGHTA and FQGNSA. The CDR3 sequence: CASSQTLAGSYNEQFF. The CDR3 DNA follows: TGTGCCAGCAGCCAGACACTAGCGGGTTCCTACAATGAGCAGTTCTTC.

The chain links TRBV5-1 to TRBJ2-2; 7 positions match TRBD2. From germline, CDR1 is SGHRS and CDR2 YFSETQ. The junction had 11 bases not matched to a gene; V was cut back by 0 bases and J by 6 bases. This CDR3 has 17 amino acids. CDR3 sequence: CASSLAAGRDWAGELFF. CDR3 nucleotide sequence: TGCGCCAGCAGCTTGGCCGCTGGGAGGGATTGGGCCGGGGAGCTGTTTTTT.

The chain couples TRBV24-1 to TRBJ2-1; D might be TRBD1 or TRBD2, each matching 5 bases. The germline gives CDR1 KGHDR, CDR2 SFDVKD. The CDR3 sequence is 13 residues long. Trimming removed 0 bases at V and 12 bases at J, with 11 bases between. The CDR3 spells CATSDLLGPRQFF. The CDR3, as DNA: TGTGCCACCAGTGATTTGTTGGGACCCAGGCAGTTCTTC.

The chain employs TRBV20-1 and TRBJ2-3; no reliable D call. This CDR3 region has 14 residues. CDR1 DFQATT and CDR2 SNEGSKA come from the germline V gene (reference sequence). V was clipped by 3 bases and J by 2 bases, with 12 bases between them. CDR3 protein: CSARGGLITDTQYF. DNA of the CDR3: TGCAGTGCTAGGGGTGGCCTGATCACAGATACGCAGTATTTT.

This clonotype was seen a few times. The gene calls are TRBV29-1 and TRBJ2-2; D is ambiguous. CDR1 is SQVTM and CDR2 is ANQGSEA in the germline V gene. Trimming stripped 4 bases from V and 1 base from J, with 10 bases between. The CDR3 extends over 14 amino acids. In DNA form, the CDR3 reads TGCAGCGTTGTGACCCCCATGAACACCGGGGAGCTGTTTTTT. It is translated as CSVVTPMNTGELFF.

This chain joins TRBV9 and TRBJ2-1, with D perhaps given as TRBD1 or TRBD2 (6 bases each). Looked up from germline, CDR1 is SGDLS and CDR2 is YYNGEE. V lost 3 bases to trimming and J lost 8 bases, with 12 bases between them. This CDR3 region has 13 residues. CDR3 amino acids: CASSGGTIDEQFF. CDR3 nucleotides: TGTGCCAGCAGCGGCGGGACAATTGATGAGCAGTTCTTC. Filled out from reference TRBV9 and TRBJ2-1, the complete variable domain reads DSGVTQTPKHLITATGQRVTLRCSPRSGDLSVYWYQQSLDQGLQFLIQYYNGEERAKGNILERFSAQQFPDLHSELNLSSLELGDSALYFCASSGGTIDEQFFGPGTRLTVL.

The chain couples TRBV5-1 to TRBJ2-5; possibly TRBD1 for D (6 bases). The CDR3 totals 15 residues. The germline V and J ends were trimmed by 0 bases and 1 base, with 10 bases remaining between them. Germline V gene sequence: CDR1 SGHRS, CDR2 YFSETQ. CDR3 amino acids: CASSLAGQIQETQYF. The DNA for the CDR3 is TGCGCCAGCAGCTTGGCTGGACAGATCCAAGAGACCCAGTACTTC.

This clonotype was seen a single time. The rearrangement links TRBV12-3 or TRBV12-4 to TRBJ2-5; no definite D call. The CDR3 extends over 14 amino acids. V was pared by 3 bases and J by 1 base, with 9 bases between. CDR3 sequence: CASSFVAVQETQYF. In DNA form, the CDR3 reads TGTGCCAGCAGTTTCGTAGCCGTCCAAGAGACCCAGTACTTC.

A single count supports this clonotype. The chain couples TRBV11-2 to TRBJ2-3; 10 bases align to TRBD2. J lost 6 bases, V lost 1 base, and 10 bases had no gene match. This CDR3 spans 17 amino acids. Per the germline V gene, CDR1 is SGHAT and CDR2 is FQNNGV. CDR3 residues: CASSLGGAGLAFDTQYF. The CDR3 coding sequence is TGTGCCAGCAGCTTAGGCGGGGCGGGACTAGCGTTCGATACGCAGTATTTT.

The genes are TRBV12-3 or TRBV12-4 and TRBJ2-1, with D possibly called TRBD1 or TRBD2 (7 bases each). Trimming shortened V by 5 bases and J by 1 base, and 15 bases separated the two germline ends. This CDR3 is built from 16 residues. This CDR3 is CASSASQGGSYNEQFF. Written as DNA, the CDR3 is TGTGCCAGCAGTGCCTCTCAGGGGGGGTCCTACAATGAGCAGTTCTTC.

The chain employs TRBV20-1 and TRBJ1-1; possibly TRBD1 for D (5 bases). V was trimmed by 6 bases and J by 0 bases, leaving 26 bases between them. The germline V gene has CDR1 DFQATT and CDR2 SNEGSKA (reference sequence). The CDR3 loop spans 18 amino acids. The CDR3 DNA reads TGCAGTGCAAGCTCATCCTATCTTCTTGGGGCAATGAACACTGAAGCTTTCTTT. The encoded protein is CSASSSYLLGAMNTEAFF.

The chain is built from TRBV29-1 and TRBJ2-2; D uncertain. The CDR3 is made up of 12 amino acids. Germline V gene sequence: CDR1 SQVTM, CDR2 ANQGSEA. V lost 4 bases and J 5 bases, leaving 8 bases between the germline ends. CDR3 protein: CSVVGSTGELFF. The CDR3 DNA is TGCAGCGTTGTAGGGTCGACCGGGGAGCTGTTTTTT.

The J gene is TRBJ2-1, the V gene TRBV7-9; tentatively, D is TRBD2 (6 bases). Germline CDR1 SEHNR, CDR2 FQNEAQ (reference sequence). This CDR3 is 16 amino acids long. The V and J ends lost 5 bases and 8 bases respectively, with 22 bases between them. In DNA form, the CDR3 reads TGTGCCAGCAGCCCATCAAGACTAGGCTGGATCTATGAGCAGTTCTTC. Translation: CASSPSRLGWIYEQFF.

There are a few counts of this clonotype. The V call is TRBV7-3, the J call TRBJ2-5, with D possibly matching TRBD1 (8 bases). Germline V gene sequence: CDR1 SGHTA, CDR2 FQGTGA. The CDR3 sequence is 15 residues long. With 5 bases removed from V and 4 bases from J, the gap between germline ends came to 17 bases. The CDR3 loop is CASSNRGGDTETQYF. The CDR3 region has the DNA TGTGCCAGCAGCAACAGGGGGGGGGATACAGAGACCCAGTACTTC. Full variable domain (rest looked up from reference TRBV7-3 and TRBJ2-5): GAGVSQTPSNKVTEKGKYVELRCDPISGHTALYWYRQSLGQGPEFLIYFQGTGAADDSGLPNDRFFAVRPEGSVSTLKIQRTERGDSAVYLCASSNRGGDTETQYFGPGTRLLVL.

This clonotype was counted ten times or more. This sequence joins TRBV6-2 or TRBV6-3 and TRBJ2-1, with 9 positions matching TRBD2. Germline trimming cut 4 bases from V and 4 bases from J; bases unmatched to any gene: 2. CDR3 size: 14 residues. CDR1 is MNHEY and CDR2 is SVGEGT in the germline V gene. CDR3 DNA: TGTGCCAGCAGTTCTCTAGCGGGGTACAATGAGCAGTTCTTC. It is translated as CASSSLAGYNEQFF.

This clonotype occurred a few times. DNA of the CDR3: TGTGCCAGCACCTGGACCCCTGGGCCGGGTTACGAGCAGTACTTC. Protein sequence: CASTWTPGPGYEQYF. J is TRBJ2-7 and V is TRBV7-2; D is uncertain. V was trimmed by 7 bases and J by 4 bases, leaving 20 bases between them. This CDR3 region has 15 residues. In germline, CDR1 is SGHTA, CDR2 FQGNSA.

This clonotype has more than one count but fewer than ten. The chain is built from TRBV5-5 and TRBJ1-6; 8 nucleotides align to TRBD1. Germline values: CDR1 SGHKS, CDR2 YYEKEE (reference sequence). The J segment lost 9 bases and the V segment lost 3 bases, leaving 14 bases of the junction unmatched. CDR3 size: 17 residues. This chain's CDR3 is CASSSTQGGKQISPLHF. The CDR3 nucleotides read TGTGCCAGCAGCTCTACACAGGGGGGAAAACAGATTTCACCCCTCCACTTT.